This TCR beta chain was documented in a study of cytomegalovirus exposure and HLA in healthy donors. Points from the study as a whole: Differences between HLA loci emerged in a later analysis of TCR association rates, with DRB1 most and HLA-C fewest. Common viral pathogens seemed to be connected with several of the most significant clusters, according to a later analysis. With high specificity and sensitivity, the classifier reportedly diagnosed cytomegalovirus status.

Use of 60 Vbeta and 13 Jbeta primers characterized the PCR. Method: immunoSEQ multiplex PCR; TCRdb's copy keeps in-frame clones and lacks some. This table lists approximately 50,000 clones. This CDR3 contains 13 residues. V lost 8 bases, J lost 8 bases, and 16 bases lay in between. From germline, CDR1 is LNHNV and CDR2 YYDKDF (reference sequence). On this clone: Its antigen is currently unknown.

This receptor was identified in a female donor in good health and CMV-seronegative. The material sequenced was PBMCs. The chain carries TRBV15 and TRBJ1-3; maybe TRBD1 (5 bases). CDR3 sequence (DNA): TGTGCCACCTCGTGGGGGGAGAGGTACACCATATATTTT. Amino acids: CATSWGERYTIYF. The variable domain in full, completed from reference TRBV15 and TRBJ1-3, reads DAMVIQNPRYQVTQFGKPVTLSCSQTLNHNVMYWYQQKSSQAPKLLFHYYDKDFNNEADTPDNFQSRRPNTSFCFLDIRSPGLGDTAMYLCATSWGERYTIYFGEGSWLTVV.